This TCR beta chain was identified in a study of CD8+ T cells in alopecia areata. cDNA serving as the sequencing template came from extracted, reverse transcribed RNA. The method was immunoSEQ multiplex PCR; TCRdb's version includes in-frame clones alone and lacks a portion of them. The profile shows some 42,000 clones, approximately 92% of them singletons. Germline V gene data show CDR1 as LNHDA and CDR2 as SQIVND (reference sequence). Trimming cost V 8 bases and J 9 bases; bases outside gene matches: 8. This CDR3 has 13 amino acids. The treatment denotes: oral pan-JAK inhibitor, 5-10 mg twice daily.

Material: CD8+ T cells sorted from blood, obtained at week 24, from a patient treated with tofacitinib. V gene TRBV19 combines with J gene TRBJ2-1, with 9 nucleotides matching TRBD1. The clonotype was recovered from a human donor with alopecia areata. The CDR3 spells CASGGQGLGEQFF. DNA of the CDR3: TGTGCCAGTGGGGGACAGGGCTTAGGTGAGCAGTTCTTC.